This T cell receptor (beta chain) comes out of a study of blood T cell repertoires in COVID-19. TCRdb keeps only in-frame clones here, not all; method: immunoSEQ multiplex PCR. The sample records approximately 260,000 clones, approximately 88% being singletons. Trimming removed 1 base at V and 4 bases at J, with 17 bases between. CDR3 size: 17 residues. Germline values: CDR1 SGHAT, CDR2 FQNNGV. Material for sequencing was PBMCs or T cells enriched from blood (not recorded which). This receptor was identified in a woman aged 40 to 50 with acute COVID-19. The chain combines TRBV11-2 with TRBJ2-1, with D tentatively TRBD2 (6 bases). CDR3 nucleotides: TGTGCCAGCAGCTTAGCTTCCGCTAGCGCCGGATACAATGAGCAGTTCTTC. It specifies CASSLASASAGYNEQFF.